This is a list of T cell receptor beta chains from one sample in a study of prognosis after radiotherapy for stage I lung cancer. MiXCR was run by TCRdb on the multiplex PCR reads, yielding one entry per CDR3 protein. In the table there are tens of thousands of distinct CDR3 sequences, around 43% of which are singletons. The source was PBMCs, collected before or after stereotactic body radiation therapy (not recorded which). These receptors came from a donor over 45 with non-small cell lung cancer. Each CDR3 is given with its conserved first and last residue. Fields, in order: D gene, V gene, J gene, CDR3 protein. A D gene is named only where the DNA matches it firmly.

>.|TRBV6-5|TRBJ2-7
CAISYGYEQYF
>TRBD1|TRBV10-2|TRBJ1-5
CASSEALGGQPQHF
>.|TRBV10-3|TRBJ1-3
CAISAGDTIYF
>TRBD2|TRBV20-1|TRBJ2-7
CSAKTSGAYEQYF
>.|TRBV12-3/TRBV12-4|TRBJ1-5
CASSPQSNQPQHF
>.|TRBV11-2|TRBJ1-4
CASSFRLSKLFF
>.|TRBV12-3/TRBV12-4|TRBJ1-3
CASSFRSSGNTIYF
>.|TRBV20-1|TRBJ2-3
CSAGTIGGTDTQYF
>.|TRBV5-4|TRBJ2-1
CASSLGRDSYNEQFF
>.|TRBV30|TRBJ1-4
CAWGVSSQGEKLFF
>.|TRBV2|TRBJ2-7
CASSERGYDQYF
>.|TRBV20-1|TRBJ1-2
CSARDGMEGSDRGYTF
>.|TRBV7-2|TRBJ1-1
CASSLTGGRTEAFF
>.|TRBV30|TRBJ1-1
CAWMEYTEAFF
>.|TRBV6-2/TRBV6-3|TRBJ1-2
CASSSFTRQSYGYTF
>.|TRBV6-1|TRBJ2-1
CASRPRDIIGGNEQFF
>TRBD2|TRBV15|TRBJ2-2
CATSRDLAGGDTGELFF
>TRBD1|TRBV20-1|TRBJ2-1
CSARQGSSYNEQFF
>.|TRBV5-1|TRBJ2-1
CASSLGLTNEQFF
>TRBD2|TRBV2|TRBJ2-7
CATSAGRDYEQYF
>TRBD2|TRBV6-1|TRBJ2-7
CASSNLAGDEQYF
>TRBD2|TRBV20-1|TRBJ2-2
CSASGAAGRTWELFF
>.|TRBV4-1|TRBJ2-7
CASSLALSYEQYF
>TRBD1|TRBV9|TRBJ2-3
CASSVGRGITDTQYF
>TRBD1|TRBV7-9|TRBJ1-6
CASSAGTVNNSPLHF
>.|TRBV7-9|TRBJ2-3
CASNRFSTDTQYF
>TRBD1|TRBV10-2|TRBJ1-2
CASSETGQDGYTF
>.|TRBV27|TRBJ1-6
CATSDSGRYNSPLHF
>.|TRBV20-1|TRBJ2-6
CSASTHPGSANVLTF
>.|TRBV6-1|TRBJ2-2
CASNTGRRNNEHAGELFF
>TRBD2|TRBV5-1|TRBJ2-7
CASSPGLAGTLYEQYF
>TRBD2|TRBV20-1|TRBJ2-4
CSARGLAVGFGAKNIQYF
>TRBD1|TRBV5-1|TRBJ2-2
CASSSGQGAGTWELFF
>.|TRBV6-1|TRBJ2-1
CASSKNEQFF
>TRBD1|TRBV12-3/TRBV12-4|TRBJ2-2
CASTWSRGSTGELFF
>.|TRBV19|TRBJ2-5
CASSARQGRQETQYF
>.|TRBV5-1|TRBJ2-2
CANSWASTGELFF
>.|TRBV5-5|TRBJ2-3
CASSSRLGGSLDTQYF
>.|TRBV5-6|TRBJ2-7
CASSEPEDTEQYF
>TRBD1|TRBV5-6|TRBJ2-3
CASRSEPGTGHTDTQYF
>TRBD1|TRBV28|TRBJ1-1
CASSSGTGVVTEAFF
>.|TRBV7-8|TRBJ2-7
CASSTKRGDLREQYF
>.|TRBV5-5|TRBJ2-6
CASSLFSWNSGANVLTF
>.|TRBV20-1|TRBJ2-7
CSARDPRTDRYEQYF
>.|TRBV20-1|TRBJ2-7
CSARRTGTYEQYF
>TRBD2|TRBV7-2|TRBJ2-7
CASSIPPGLALDYEQYF
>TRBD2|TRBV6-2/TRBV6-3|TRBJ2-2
CASEAGGNTGELFF
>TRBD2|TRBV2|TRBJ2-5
CASRDLAAQETQYF
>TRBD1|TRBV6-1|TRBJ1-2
CASICVSGGQSYGYTF
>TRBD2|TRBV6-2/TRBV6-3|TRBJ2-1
CATLTSSGATSYNEKFF
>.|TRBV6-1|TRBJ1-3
CASSVLRPQDGNTIYF
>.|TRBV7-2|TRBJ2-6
CASSLSRVGANVLTF
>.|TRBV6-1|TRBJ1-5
CASSVIDRQPQHF